One sample yielded the 13 T cell receptor beta chains listed below, sequenced in a study of blood T cell repertoires in COVID-19. Method: immunoSEQ multiplex PCR; TCRdb's copy keeps in-frame clones and lacks some. This sample has 250,000 to 300,000 clones; about nine tenths occur once, and the top ten carry 1.7%. Sequencing input: PBMCs or T cells enriched from blood (not recorded which). All receptors derive from a woman aged 35 to 49 who had recovered from COVID-19.

This clone was counted only a few times. The chain combines TRBV5-1 with TRBJ2-2, with TRBD1 as a possible D gene (5 bases). The CDR3 has 15 residues. CDR1 is SGHRS, CDR2 YFSETQ, per germline. V dropped 3 bases and J dropped 3 bases, with 12 bases sitting between them. The CDR3 DNA is TGCGCCAGCAGCTCCAGGGTTGGCGACACCGGGGAGCTGTTTTTT. This gives the protein CASSSRVGDTGELFF.

V gene TRBV12-3 or TRBV12-4 combines with J gene TRBJ1-2; D ambiguous. The CDR3 has 13 amino acids. Trimming left V 6 bases short and J 1 base short, with 9 bases between. The CDR3 DNA reads TGTGCCAGCAGCCTGGCGGGTAACTATGGCTACACCTTC. Its translation: CASSLAGNYGYTF.

V gene TRBV3-1 (or the pseudogene TRBV3-2) combines with J gene TRBJ2-3; maybe TRBD2 (6 bases). The germline V and J ends were trimmed by 6 bases and 0 bases, with 10 bases remaining between them. The CDR3 is 14 amino acids. Germline V gene data show CDR1 as LGHDT and CDR2 as YNNKEL (reference sequence). The CDR3 DNA follows: TGTGCCAGCAGGCGGGACCGTAGCACAGATACGCAGTATTTT. The encoded protein is CASRRDRSTDTQYF.

This clone was seen only once. This chain connects TRBV5-1 to TRBJ1-2, with D possibly TRBD1 on 6 matching bases. The CDR3 length is 17 residues. Germline V gives CDR1 SGHRS, CDR2 YFSETQ. With 2 bases removed from V and 3 bases from J, the gap between germline ends came to 20 bases. CDR3 loop: CASSFSGRGGSDYGYTF. In DNA, the CDR3 is TGCGCCAGCAGCTTTTCCGGTCGGGGGGGCAGTGACTATGGCTACACCTTC.

The rearrangement uses TRBV4-1 and TRBJ1-2, with D maybe TRBD1 (6 bases). This CDR3 contains 14 residues. CDR1 and CDR2 (germline): MGHRA, YSYEKL. Trimming pared 2 bases from V and 4 bases from J, leaving 11 bases between. CDR3 DNA: TGCGCCAGCAGCCAACCGGGACACCGCTATGGCTACACCTTC. Protein: CASSQPGHRYGYTF.

This clone was recorded once. V gene TRBV4-1 combines with J gene TRBJ1-1, with no clear D. From germline, CDR1 is MGHRA and CDR2 YSYEKL. Trimming shortened V by 0 bases and J by 1 base, and 6 bases separated the two germline ends. CDR3 length equals 14 residues. The CDR3 loop reads CASSQDAKNTEAFF. The CDR3, as DNA: TGCGCCAGCAGCCAAGATGCTAAGAACACTGAAGCTTTCTTT.

The chain employs TRBV2 and TRBJ2-3, with 9 bases aligning to TRBD2. Germline V gene sequence: CDR1 SNHLY, CDR2 FYNNEI. The length of the CDR3 is 15 residues. The trim removed 2 bases at V and 3 bases at J, leaving 3 bases unmatched. In DNA, the CDR3 is TGTGCCAGCAGTGAACAGCTAGCGGGAACAGATACGCAGTATTTT. Residues: CASSEQLAGTDTQYF.

Concerning this clone: The sample holds other DNA sequences that translate to the same CDR3. V and J are TRBV30 and TRBJ1-6; TRBD1 matches at 8 bases. Per germline, CDR1 GTSNPN and CDR2 SVGIG (reference sequence). This CDR3 has 13 residues. J was trimmed by 5 bases and V by 5 bases; bases with no gene match: 2. CDR3 sequence reads: CAWGQGNNSPLHF. CDR3 DNA: TGTGCCTGGGGACAGGGAAATAATTCACCCCTCCACTTT.

The rearrangement links TRBV5-4 to TRBJ1-2; 7 nucleotides line up with TRBD1. CDR1 is SGHNT, CDR2 YYREEE, per germline (reference sequence). The CDR3 contains 14 residues. Losses at the gene ends were 0 bases for V and 6 bases for J; bases not matched to a gene: 5. The CDR3 region has the DNA TGTGCCAGCAGCTTGGAGAGGGGGCGGGATGGCTACACCTTC. Translated, it gives CASSLERGRDGYTF.

The chain joins TRBV5-1 to TRBJ2-5; 12 nucleotides match TRBD1. The J segment lost 0 bases and the V segment lost 5 bases, leaving 5 bases of the junction unmatched. Per the germline V gene, CDR1 is SGHRS and CDR2 is YFSETQ. The CDR3 is 16 amino acids. CDR3 nucleotides: TGCGCCAGCAGGTTCGGGACAGGGGGCTACCAAGAGACCCAGTACTTC. It yields the protein CASRFGTGGYQETQYF.

This clone came up once. This CDR3 is CASSLGREEAFF. For the CDR3, the DNA is TGTGCCAGCAGCCTCGGACGGGAGGAAGCTTTCTTT. The chain employs TRBV7-8 and TRBJ1-1; D ambiguous. Germline V gene lookup returns CDR1 SGHVS and CDR2 FQNEAQ. The CDR3 has 12 amino acids. V was cut by 5 bases and J by 8 bases, with 12 bases left in between.

The CDR3 bases are TGTGCCAGCAGCTTAGCGGAGCGCAGGGGGGCCGGGGAGCTGTTTTTT. This encodes CASSLAERRGAGELFF. The V call is TRBV7-8, the J call TRBJ2-2; tentatively, D is TRBD1 (7 bases). V was cut by 0 bases and J by 6 bases, with 14 bases left in between. The CDR3 runs 16 residues. Germline V lookup: CDR1 SGHVS, CDR2 FQNEAQ.

The chain joins TRBV2 to TRBJ1-5, with a weak D call TRBD1 (5 bases). V dropped 7 bases and J dropped 6 bases, with 16 bases sitting between them. The CDR3 runs 14 residues. CDR1 is SNHLY, CDR2 FYNNEI, per germline. For the CDR3, the DNA is TGTGCCAGCACCGCTCAGGGCGTAGGTCAGCCCCAGCATTTT. It codes for CASTAQGVGQPQHF.